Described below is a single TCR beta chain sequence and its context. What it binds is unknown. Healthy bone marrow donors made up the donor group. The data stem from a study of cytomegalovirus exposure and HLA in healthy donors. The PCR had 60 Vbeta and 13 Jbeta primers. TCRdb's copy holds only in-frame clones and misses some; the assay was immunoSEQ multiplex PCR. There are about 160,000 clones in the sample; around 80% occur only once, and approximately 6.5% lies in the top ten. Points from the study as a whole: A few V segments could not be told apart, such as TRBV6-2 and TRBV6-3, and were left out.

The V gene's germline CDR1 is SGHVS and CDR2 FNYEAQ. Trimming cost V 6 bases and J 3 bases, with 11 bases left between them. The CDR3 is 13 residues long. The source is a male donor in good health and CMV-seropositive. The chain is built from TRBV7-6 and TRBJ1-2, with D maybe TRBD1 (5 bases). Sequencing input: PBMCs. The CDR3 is CASRNTGDYGYTF. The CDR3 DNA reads TGTGCCAGCAGAAACACGGGGGACTATGGCTACACCTTC. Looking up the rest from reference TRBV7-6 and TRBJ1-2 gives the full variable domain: GAGVSQSPRYKVTKRGQDVALRCDPISGHVSLYWYRQALGQGPEFLTYFNYEAQQDKSGLPNDRFSAERPEGSISTLTIQRTEQRDSAMYRCASRNTGDYGYTFGSGTRLTVV.